This T cell receptor beta chain was identified in a study of cytomegalovirus exposure and HLA in healthy donors. The germline gives CDR1 MNHEY, CDR2 SMNVEV (reference sequence). The CDR3 is made up of 16 amino acids. The trim removed 5 bases at V and 0 bases at J, leaving 10 bases unmatched. Researchers ran the PCR with 60 Vbeta and 13 Jbeta primers. As handled by the study authors: Unique TCR beta chains totaled roughly 80 million in a later count, with approximately 11 million of them shared. Data came from immunoSEQ multiplex PCR; TCRdb stores just in-frame clones and leaves some out. From that table come the V and J calls and clone size; the DNA was used to work out D and trimming. Here the sample spans 95,000 to 110,000 clones, roughly 80% being singletons. Worth noting for this clone: Its cognate antigen is unknown.

Study results and limitations: In vitro, three CMV-associated chains proved specific for CMV antigens. Donors belonging to an Asian-associated ancestry cluster reportedly showed fewer N-insertions in productive TCRs than the roughly 700-donor mean, according to what a later analysis found.

This chain links TRBV27 with TRBJ2-7; 7 positions agree with TRBD2. This receptor was taken from a woman between 40 and 55 years old in good health and CMV-seronegative. The sequenced sample consisted of PBMCs. The DNA for the CDR3 is TGTGCCAGCAGTCCTTTTCTTGGGAGGGCCTCCTACGAGCAGTACTTC. Its protein is CASSPFLGRASYEQYF.